This TCR beta chain comes out of a study of high-grade serous ovarian cancer treatment subgroups. About the research overall: Mean per sample: around 13,000 reads, some 7,500 unique TCR beta rearrangements. Regarding the study as a whole: Tumors within one patient showed repertoire similarity of 0.11 to 0.79.

Here immunoSEQ multiplex PCR was the method, and the copy in TCRdb shows in-frame clones only, minus some. The sample shows approximately 8,900 clones, more than 85% of them seen only once. In the case of this clone: What it recognizes is unknown.

Tumor samples were taken before definitive surgery or chemotherapy. The CDR3 runs 14 residues. Germline V gene lookup returns CDR1 KGHSH and CDR2 LQKENI. Trimming removed 3 bases from V and 4 bases from J; junction bases left unmatched: 5. V usage is TRBV18 and J usage is TRBJ2-5; TRBD1 matches at 7 bases. The TCR comes from a human donor with high-grade serous ovarian cancer. The sample was tumor tissue. DNA for the CDR3: TGTGCCAGCTCACCTTTCGCAGGGGGAGAGACCCAGTACTTC. Translated: CASSPFAGGETQYF.